This TCR beta chain was captured in a study of blood T cell repertoires in COVID-19 (dated by TCRdb to 2020 to 2021). Background on the whole study: Samples covering the acute and convalescent phases of COVID-19 were provided by collaborators in the United States, Italy and Spain. The material from the prospective study consisted of cDNA or gDNA derived from T cells, B-cell-depleted T cells, or PBMCs. Subjects who had been exposed to COVID-19, were actively infected with it, or had recovered from it provided the deeply sampled blood TCRbeta repertoires that made up the dataset. The repertoires were released in a freely available public database intended as a resource for research on the immune response to SARS-CoV-2. Samples were obtained from the ongoing ImmuneRACE study (first 160 participants) and from over 1,000 subjects provided by 6 global collaborators. The sample metadata nearly always contained a de-identified subject ID, COVID-19 status, age in years and sex. Where HLA class I and class II types were available, the types were taken from metadata supplied by the sample provider, not from assay-based typing.

One collaborating source in Seattle enrolled patients while the patients were actively infected and followed the patients over time throughout the course of disease. Each collaborating institution followed its own protocols to collect whole blood in K2EDTA tubes. For TCRbeta analysis, collaborators shipped samples in one of three forms: frozen whole blood, isolated PBMCs, or DNA extracted from either of those sample types. V is reduced by 0 bases and J by 0 bases, leaving a spacing of 7 bases between them. The CDR3 spans 15 residues, from the cysteine through the phenylalanine. Only the CDR3 portion is preserved as DNA: 45 bases, with reading frame beginning at the first base. For CDR1 and CDR2, the germline V gene lists SGDLS and YYNGEE. Notes on this clone: Its antigen target is currently unknown. No quality values exist for individual bases; no much larger clone is one base distant.

Broader findings and caveats from the paper: The amount of clinical and demographic metadata varied by source and participant and was provided uncurated.

TCRbeta CDR3 regions were amplified from genomic DNA using the immunoSEQ Assay, a bias-controlled multiplex PCR. The paper's data handling went like this. Within the assay, amplification of reference gene primers was used to estimate how many nucleated cells each sample contained. To quantify the absolute abundance of each unique TCRbeta CDR3 rearrangement, sequence reads were collapsed and filtered. For each sample, productive Simpson clonality was calculated as the square root of Simpson's diversity index over productive rearrangements. TCRdb mirrors the immuneACCESS table, restricted to in-frame sequences. Some clones are absent from its copies; in checked studies, under half trace to an unresolved V gene, and the reason for the others is unknown. V, J and clone size reflect that table, while D and trimming were determined from the DNA. For this sample there are 300,000 to 350,000 clones; approximately 89% appear just once. The ten largest clones represent about 3.9% of the sample.

The chain is assembled from TRBV9 and TRBJ2-1; the D gene identity is not certain. This sequence was found in a woman aged 55 to 70 with COVID-19, enrolled during active disease. Sequencing was carried out using peripheral blood. In nucleotide form, the sequence is TGTGCCAGCAGCGTAGCTCTGTTCTCCTACAATGAGCAGTTCTTC. Translated, it reads CASSVALFSYNEQFF. Beyond the CDR3, the reference TRBV9 and TRBJ2-1 genes provide the residues; the full variable domain reads: DSGVTQTPKHLITATGQRVTLRCSPRSGDLSVYWYQQSLDQGLQFLIQYYNGEERAKGNILERFSAQQFPDLHSELNLSSLELGDSALYFCASSVALFSYNEQFFGPGTRLTVL.